These 15 T cell receptor beta chains were sequenced from one sample in a study of blood T cell repertoires in COVID-19. Only in-frame clones appear in the TCRdb table, and some are missing; sequencing was by immunoSEQ multiplex PCR. The sample yields over 140,000 clones, roughly 80% seen once. Material for sequencing was peripheral blood. The receptor set was obtained from a woman in her sixties with acute or convalescent COVID-19.

V gene TRBV9 combines with J gene TRBJ2-7; TRBD2 matches at 7 bases. V was pared by 4 bases and J by 4 bases, with 8 bases of the junction left unmatched. This CDR3 spans 14 amino acids. CDR1 and CDR2 from the germline V gene are SGDLS and YYNGEE. CDR3 loop: CASSPGRREYEQYF. CDR3 bases: TGTGCCAGCAGCCCCGGTCGGCGGGAGTACGAGCAGTACTTC.

The V gene is TRBV4-3, the J gene TRBJ2-2; D possibly corresponds to TRBD2 (6 bases). The CDR3 is 14 residues long. V was pared by 0 bases and J by 5 bases, with 7 bases between. Per germline, CDR1 LGHNA and CDR2 YSLEER. The CDR3 here is CASSQDGRTGELFF. DNA of the CDR3: TGCGCCAGCAGCCAAGATGGGAGGACCGGGGAGCTGTTTTTT.

This clone has just a few counts. The chain links TRBV18 to TRBJ1-5, with D uncertain. Germline V lookup: CDR1 KGHSH, CDR2 LQKENI. CDR3 length equals 15 residues. Trimming removed 2 bases from V and 0 bases from J, with 8 bases in between. In DNA form, the CDR3 reads TGTGCCAGCTCACCATCAGGACTTAGCAATCAGCCCCAGCATTTT. This translates into CASSPSGLSNQPQHF.

The chain is built from TRBV11-2 and TRBJ2-3; TRBD2 agrees at 7 bases. V lost 0 bases, J lost 10 bases, and 10 bases stayed unmatched. Germline CDR1 SGHAT, CDR2 FQNNGV. The CDR3 spans 15 residues. DNA of the CDR3: TGTGCCAGCAGCTTAGATGGGTCGGGAGGAGTGGCGCAGTATTTT. Its translation is CASSLDGSGGVAQYF.

The chain joins TRBV5-6 to TRBJ2-2, with 9 bases matching TRBD2. Germline V gives CDR1 SGHDT, CDR2 YYEEEE. Losses at the gene ends were 4 bases for V and 5 bases for J; bases not matched to a gene: 9. The CDR3 loop spans 16 amino acids. Here the CDR3 DNA reads TGTGCCAGCAGCCCTTCGGGCGGGAGGGTTACCGGGGAGCTGTTTTTT. It yields the protein CASSPSGGRVTGELFF.

The rearrangement uses TRBV19 and TRBJ1-3; 8 bases line up with TRBD1. This CDR3 has 15 residues. V dropped 3 bases and J dropped 4; count of bases not matched to a gene: 5. CDR1 and CDR2 (germline): LNHDA, SQIVND (reference sequence). The CDR3 is CASSMWQGAGNTIYF. CDR3 sequence (DNA): TGTGCCAGTAGTATGTGGCAGGGGGCAGGAAACACCATATATTTT.

The gene calls are TRBV28 and TRBJ2-3; D is undetermined. Trimming took off 1 base at V and 5 bases at J, with 10 bases between the two ends. The CDR3 spans 14 residues. Germline CDR1 reads MDHEN; CDR2 reads SYDVKM. The CDR3 loop is CASSLSRKVDTQYF. DNA for the CDR3: TGTGCCAGCAGTTTATCTAGGAAAGTAGATACGCAGTATTTT.

The chain is built from TRBV19 and TRBJ2-7, with D possibly TRBD1 on 6 matching bases. There are 14 residues in the CDR3. Germline CDR1 LNHDA, CDR2 SQIVND (reference sequence). Deletions cut 2 bases from V and 6 bases from J, with 14 bases between. The chain's CDR3 is CASSILDRSGEQYF. CDR3 nucleotides: TGTGCCAGTAGTATACTCGACAGGTCGGGCGAGCAGTACTTC.

This clone has a handful of counts. This chain uses TRBV19 with TRBJ2-3; 11 bases align to TRBD2. V lost 6 bases, J lost 6 bases, and 8 bases stayed unmatched. Germline V gene lookup returns CDR1 LNHDA and CDR2 SQIVND (reference sequence). The CDR3 contains 15 residues. The CDR3 DNA is TGTGCCAGTAGCATACTAGCGGGAGTTGGGGATACGCAGTATTTT. As protein: CASSILAGVGDTQYF.

The gene calls are TRBV2 and TRBJ1-2; no clear D gene. The germline gives CDR1 SNHLY, CDR2 FYNNEI. V lost 10 bases to trimming and J lost 4 bases, with 10 bases between them. The CDR3 loop spans 11 amino acids. CDR3 sequence reads: CATTVAYGYTF. CDR3 DNA sequence: TGTGCCACCACAGTGGCCTATGGCTACACCTTC.

V gene TRBV27 combines with J gene TRBJ1-3, with 7 bases that match TRBD1. The CDR3 is 16 residues long. The trim removed 5 bases at V and 0 bases at J, leaving 7 bases unmatched. Germline V gene data show CDR1 as MNHEY and CDR2 as SMNVEV (reference sequence). As DNA, the CDR3 is TGTGCCAGCAGTACGACAGGGTTTCGCTCTGGAAACACCATATATTTT. It is translated as CASSTTGFRSGNTIYF.

This chain joins TRBV7-2 and TRBJ1-2; D gene uncertain. Germline CDR1 reads SGHTA; CDR2 reads FQGNSA. The CDR3 contains 13 residues. V was clipped by 5 bases and J by 2 bases, with 9 bases between them. The CDR3 bases are TGTGCCAGCAGCCCAGACAAGAACTATGGCTACACCTTC. Its protein is CASSPDKNYGYTF.

The J gene is TRBJ1-1, the V gene TRBV10-3, with TRBD1 matching over 8 bases. The CDR3 loop spans 14 amino acids. The V and J ends lost 2 bases and 4 bases, in that order; junction bases with no gene match: 3. CDR1 and CDR2 (germline): ENHRY, SYGVKD. The CDR3 protein is CAISETDRATEAFF. Here the CDR3 DNA reads TGTGCCATCAGTGAGACGGACAGGGCCACTGAAGCTTTCTTT.

The chain is built from TRBV2 and TRBJ2-2; the D gene is possibly TRBD2 (6 bases). The V end was cut by 9 bases, the J end by 3 bases, with 14 bases between. The V gene's germline CDR1 is SNHLY and CDR2 FYNNEI. This CDR3 has 14 amino acids. The CDR3 loop reads CASTGSEYTGELFF. The CDR3 DNA reads as TGTGCCAGTACCGGGAGCGAATACACCGGGGAGCTGTTTTTT.

The chain is built from TRBV28 and TRBJ2-5, with TRBD1 matching over 12 bases. Looked up from germline, CDR1 is MDHEN and CDR2 is SYDVKM. The trim removed 1 base at V and 4 bases at J, leaving 4 bases unmatched. This CDR3 contains 16 residues. The chain's CDR3 is CASSLFGTGGIETQYF. DNA for the CDR3: TGTGCCAGCAGTTTATTTGGGACAGGGGGCATAGAGACCCAGTACTTC.